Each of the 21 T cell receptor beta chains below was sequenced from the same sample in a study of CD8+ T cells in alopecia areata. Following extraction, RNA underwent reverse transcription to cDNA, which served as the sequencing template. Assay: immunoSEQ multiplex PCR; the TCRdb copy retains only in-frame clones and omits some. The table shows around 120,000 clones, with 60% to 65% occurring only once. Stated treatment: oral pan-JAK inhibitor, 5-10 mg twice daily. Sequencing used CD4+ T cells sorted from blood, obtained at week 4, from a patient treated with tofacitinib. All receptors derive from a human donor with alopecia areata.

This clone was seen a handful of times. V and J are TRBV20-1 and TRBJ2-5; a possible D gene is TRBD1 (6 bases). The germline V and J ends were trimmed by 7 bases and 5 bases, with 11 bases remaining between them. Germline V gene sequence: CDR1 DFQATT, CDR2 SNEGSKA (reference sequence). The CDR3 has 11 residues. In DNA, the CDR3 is TGCAGTGTAGGGGGTGGGGAGACCCAGTACTTC. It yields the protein CSVGGGETQYF.

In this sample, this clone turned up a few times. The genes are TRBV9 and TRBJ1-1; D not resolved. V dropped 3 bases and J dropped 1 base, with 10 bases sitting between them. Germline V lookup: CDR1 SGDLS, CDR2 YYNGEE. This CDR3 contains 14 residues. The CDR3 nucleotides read TGTGCCAGCAGCGCAAGGGTCTCGAACACTGAAGCTTTCTTT. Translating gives CASSARVSNTEAFF.

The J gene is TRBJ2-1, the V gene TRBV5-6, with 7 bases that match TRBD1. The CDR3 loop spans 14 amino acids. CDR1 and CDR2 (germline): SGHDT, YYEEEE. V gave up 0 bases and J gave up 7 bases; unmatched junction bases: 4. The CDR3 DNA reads TGTGCCAGCAGCTTGGAGGGACAGCGAAATGAGCAGTTCTTC. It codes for CASSLEGQRNEQFF. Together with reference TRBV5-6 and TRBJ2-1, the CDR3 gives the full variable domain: DAGVTQSPTHLIKTRGQQVTLRCSPKSGHDTVSWYQQALGQGPQFIFQYYEEEERQRGNFPDRFSGHQFPNYSSELNVNALLLGDSALYLCASSLEGQRNEQFFGPGTRLTVL.

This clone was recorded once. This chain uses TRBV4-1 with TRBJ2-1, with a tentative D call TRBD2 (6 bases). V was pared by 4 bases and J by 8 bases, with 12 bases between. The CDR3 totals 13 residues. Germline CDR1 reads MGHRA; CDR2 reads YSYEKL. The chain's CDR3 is CASSLGTSDEQFF. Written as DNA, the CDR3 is TGCGCCAGCAGCCTAGGGACTTCCGATGAGCAGTTCTTC.

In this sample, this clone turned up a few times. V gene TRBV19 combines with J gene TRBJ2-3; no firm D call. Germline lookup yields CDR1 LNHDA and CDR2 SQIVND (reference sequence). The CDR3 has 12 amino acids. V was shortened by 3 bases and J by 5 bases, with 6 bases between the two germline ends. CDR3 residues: CASSIDRDTQYF. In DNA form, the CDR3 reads TGTGCCAGTAGTATTGATAGAGATACGCAGTATTTT.

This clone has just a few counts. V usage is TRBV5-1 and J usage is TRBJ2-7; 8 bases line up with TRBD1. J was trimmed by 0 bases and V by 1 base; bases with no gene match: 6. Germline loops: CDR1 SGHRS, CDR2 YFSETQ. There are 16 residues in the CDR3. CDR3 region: CASSLSQGGISYEQYF. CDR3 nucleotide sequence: TGCGCCAGCAGCTTGTCACAGGGGGGAATCTCCTACGAGCAGTACTTC.

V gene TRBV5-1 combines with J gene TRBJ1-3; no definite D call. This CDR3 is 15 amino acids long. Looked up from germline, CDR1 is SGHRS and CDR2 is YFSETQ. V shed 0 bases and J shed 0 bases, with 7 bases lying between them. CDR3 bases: TGCGCCAGCAGCTTGGAGGTTAGCTCTGGAAACACCATATATTTT. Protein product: CASSLEVSSGNTIYF.

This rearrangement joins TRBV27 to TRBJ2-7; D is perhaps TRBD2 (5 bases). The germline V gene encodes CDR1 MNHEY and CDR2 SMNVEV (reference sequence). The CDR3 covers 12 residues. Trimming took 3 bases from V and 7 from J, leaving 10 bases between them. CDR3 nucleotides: TGTGCCAGCAGTTTCCCCCCGGGGGAGCAGTACTTC. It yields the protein CASSFPPGEQYF.

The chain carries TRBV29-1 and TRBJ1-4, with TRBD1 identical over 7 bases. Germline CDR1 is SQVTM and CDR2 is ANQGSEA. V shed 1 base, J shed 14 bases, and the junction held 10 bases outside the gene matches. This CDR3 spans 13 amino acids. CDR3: CSVEGERQGYLFF. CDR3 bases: TGCAGCGTTGAAGGGGAGCGACAGGGCTACCTGTTTTTT.

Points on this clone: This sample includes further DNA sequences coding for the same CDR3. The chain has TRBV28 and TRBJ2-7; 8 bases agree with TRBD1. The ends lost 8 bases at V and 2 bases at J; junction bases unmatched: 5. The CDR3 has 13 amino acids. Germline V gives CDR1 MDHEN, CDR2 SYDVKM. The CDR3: CASAGQGPYEQYF. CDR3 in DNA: TGTGCCAGCGCAGGACAGGGTCCCTACGAGCAGTACTTC.

CDR3 coding DNA: TGTGCCAGCAGAAAGAACACTGAAGCTTTCTTT. It codes for CASRKNTEAFF. The V and J genes are TRBV4-2 and TRBJ1-1; D ambiguous. This CDR3 comprises 11 residues. The V end lost 6 bases, the J end lost 1 base, and 3 bases lay between the germline ends. Germline CDR1 reads LGHNA; CDR2 reads YNFKEQ.

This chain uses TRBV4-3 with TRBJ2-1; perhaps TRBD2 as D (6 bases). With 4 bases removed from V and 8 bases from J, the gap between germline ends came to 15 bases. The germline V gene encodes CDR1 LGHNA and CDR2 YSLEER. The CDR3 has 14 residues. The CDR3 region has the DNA TGCGCCAGCAGCCTTGAACCTCGGGACTATGAGCAGTTCTTC. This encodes CASSLEPRDYEQFF.

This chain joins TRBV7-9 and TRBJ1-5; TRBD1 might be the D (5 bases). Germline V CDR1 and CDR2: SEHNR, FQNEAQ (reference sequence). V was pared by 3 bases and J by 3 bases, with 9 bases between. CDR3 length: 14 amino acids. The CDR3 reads CASSFGGINQPQHF. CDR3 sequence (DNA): TGTGCCAGCAGCTTTGGGGGGATCAATCAGCCCCAGCATTTT.

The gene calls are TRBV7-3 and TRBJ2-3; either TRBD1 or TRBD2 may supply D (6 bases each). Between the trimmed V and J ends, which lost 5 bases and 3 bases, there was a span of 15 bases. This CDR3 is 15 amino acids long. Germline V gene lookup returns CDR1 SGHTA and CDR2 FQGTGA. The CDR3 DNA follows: TGTGCCAGCAGCCTCGCGGGACACCCAACAGATACGCAGTATTTT. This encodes CASSLAGHPTDTQYF.

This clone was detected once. The CDR3 bases are TGTGCCAGCAGCCGACAGGGCCTCCCTGACTACGAGCAGTACTTC. Its protein product is CASSRQGLPDYEQYF. The V gene is TRBV7-2, the J gene TRBJ2-7; 7 nucleotides agree with TRBD1. Unmatched junction bases numbered 10, after V lost 5 bases and J lost 3 bases. The CDR3 has 15 residues. CDR1 is SGHTA and CDR2 is FQGNSA in the germline V gene.

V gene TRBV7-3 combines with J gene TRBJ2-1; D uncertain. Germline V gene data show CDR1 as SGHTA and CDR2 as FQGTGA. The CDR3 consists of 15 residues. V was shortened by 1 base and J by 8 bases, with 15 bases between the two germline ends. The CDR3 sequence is CASSLSRGFRDEQFF. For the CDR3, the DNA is TGTGCCAGCAGCTTAAGTCGCGGTTTCCGGGATGAGCAGTTCTTC.

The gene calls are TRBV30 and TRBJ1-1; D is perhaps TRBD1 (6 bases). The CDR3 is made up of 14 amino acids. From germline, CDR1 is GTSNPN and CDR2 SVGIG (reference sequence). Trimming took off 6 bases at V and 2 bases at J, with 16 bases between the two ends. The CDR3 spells CACPRRTDNTEAFF. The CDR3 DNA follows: TGTGCCTGCCCGAGGAGGACAGATAACACTGAAGCTTTCTTT.

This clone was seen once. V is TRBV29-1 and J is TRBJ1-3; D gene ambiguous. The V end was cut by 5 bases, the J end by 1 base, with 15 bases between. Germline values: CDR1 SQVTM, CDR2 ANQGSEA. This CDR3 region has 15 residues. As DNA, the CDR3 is TGCAGCGTTACCGACGGCCGGGGTTCTGGAAACACCATATATTTT. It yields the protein CSVTDGRGSGNTIYF.

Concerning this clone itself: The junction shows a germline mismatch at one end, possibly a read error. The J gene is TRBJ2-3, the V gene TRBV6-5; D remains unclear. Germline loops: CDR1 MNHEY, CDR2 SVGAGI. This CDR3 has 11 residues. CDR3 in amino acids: CAGSYLRTQYF. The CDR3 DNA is TGTGCCGGCAGTTACCTTAGAACGCAGTATTTT.

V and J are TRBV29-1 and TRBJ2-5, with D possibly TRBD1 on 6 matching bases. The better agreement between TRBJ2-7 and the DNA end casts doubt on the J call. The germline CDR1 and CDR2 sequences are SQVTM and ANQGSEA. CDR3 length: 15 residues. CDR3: CSVEVPLQGIYEQYF. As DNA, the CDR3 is TGCAGCGTTGAAGTGCCCCTCCAGGGGATCTACGAGCAGTACTTC.

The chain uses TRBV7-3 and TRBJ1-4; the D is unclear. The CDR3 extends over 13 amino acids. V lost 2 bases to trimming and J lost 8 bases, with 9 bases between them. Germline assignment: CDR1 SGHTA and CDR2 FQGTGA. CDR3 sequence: CASSLRVREKLFF. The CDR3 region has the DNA TGTGCCAGCAGCTTACGGGTTAGAGAAAAACTGTTTTTT.